The 9 T cell receptor beta chains given below trace back to one sample, sequenced in a study of blood T cell repertoires in COVID-19 (dated by TCRdb to about 2020). Library prep was done by the immunoSEQ multiplex PCR assay. TCRdb obtained this table from immuneACCESS and retained in-frame rearrangements with V and J assigned. These tables miss some clones; where compared with another copy, unresolved V genes account for less than half of the shortfall, and the remainder is unexplained. The sample table records some 250,000 clones; approximately 85% of these occur just once. The top ten hold approximately 0.8% of the sample. Source material: peripheral blood. These receptors all stem from a woman in her 30s with acute or convalescent COVID-19.

The rearrangement links TRBV6-2 or TRBV6-3 to TRBJ2-5, with 7 bases fitting TRBD1. J lost 2 bases, V lost 6 bases, and 9 bases had no gene match. CDR3 length: 15 residues. Germline CDR1 MNHEY, CDR2 SVGEGT. Here the CDR3 DNA reads TGTGCCAGCAGACCTATCGGGACAGCACAAGAGACCCAGTACTTC. Translated: CASRPIGTAQETQYF.

The chain uses TRBV6-4 and TRBJ2-7, with 8 nucleotides matching TRBD1. Trimming cost V 8 bases and J 4 bases; bases outside gene matches: 10. Germline CDR1 and CDR2: MRHNA and SNTAGT. The CDR3 is 14 residues long. CDR3 loop: CASGLGQVIYEQYF. The CDR3 coding sequence is TGTGCCAGCGGACTGGGACAGGTTATTTACGAGCAGTACTTC.

J is TRBJ1-2 and V is TRBV12-3 or TRBV12-4; tentatively, D is TRBD1 (5 bases). V was cut by 3 bases and J by 7 bases, with 12 bases left in between. This CDR3 region has 13 residues. The CDR3 protein is CASSLWGLGGYTF. In DNA, the CDR3 is TGTGCCAGCAGTTTGTGGGGACTCGGTGGCTACACCTTC.

The chain employs TRBV28 and TRBJ1-2; no clear D gene. Germline CDR1 reads MDHEN; CDR2 reads SYDVKM. V was clipped by 5 bases and J by 8 bases, with 21 bases between them. The CDR3 consists of 15 residues. In DNA, the CDR3 is TGTGCCAGCAGTCAATCATGGTCTTTACAACCCGGCTACACCTTC. Amino acid sequence: CASSQSWSLQPGYTF.

The chain's CDR3 is CAIGPRTGQNTGELFF. DNA of the CDR3: TGTGCCATCGGCCCACGGACAGGACAGAACACCGGGGAGCTGTTTTTT. V and J are TRBV10-3 and TRBJ2-2, with 7 bases fitting TRBD1. Germline CDR1 and CDR2: ENHRY and SYGVKD. Trimming at V came to 8 bases and at J to 1 base, leaving 10 bases not matched to a gene. CDR3 length: 16 amino acids.

The V and J genes are TRBV6-2 or TRBV6-3 and TRBJ1-6; D is perhaps TRBD1 (6 bases). With 2 bases removed from V and 8 bases from J, the gap between germline ends came to 13 bases. CDR1 and CDR2 (germline): MNHEY, SVGEGT. This CDR3 has 15 amino acids. The CDR3: CASSYGPRGDSPLHF. The CDR3 DNA follows: TGTGCCAGCAGTTACGGCCCCAGGGGAGATTCACCCCTCCACTTT.

V gene TRBV19 combines with J gene TRBJ2-2; D perhaps matches TRBD2 (6 bases). V was pared by 3 bases and J by 1 base, with 12 bases between. Germline lookup yields CDR1 LNHDA and CDR2 SQIVND (reference sequence). The CDR3 covers 16 residues. The CDR3 DNA sequence: TGTGCCAGTAGTATGTGGGCGGGAATGAACACCGGGGAGCTGTTTTTT. It encodes CASSMWAGMNTGELFF.

The chain combines TRBV24-1 with TRBJ1-2, with TRBD1 identical over 8 bases. CDR3 length equals 15 residues. The J segment lost 2 bases and the V segment lost 3 bases, leaving 4 bases of the junction unmatched. Germline CDR1 KGHDR, CDR2 SFDVKD. The chain's CDR3 is CATSDPDRENYGYTF. The CDR3 nucleotides read TGTGCCACCAGTGATCCGGACAGGGAGAACTATGGCTACACCTTC.

This clone was observed a single time. This chain links TRBV19 with TRBJ2-1; 11 bases map to TRBD2. Germline V gives CDR1 LNHDA, CDR2 SQIVND (reference sequence). Losses at the gene ends were 7 bases for V and 4 bases for J; bases not matched to a gene: 12. This CDR3 contains 17 residues. CDR3 amino acids: CASTPGALAGVYNEQFF. CDR3 nucleotide sequence: TGTGCCAGTACCCCAGGGGCACTAGCGGGAGTATACAATGAGCAGTTCTTC.